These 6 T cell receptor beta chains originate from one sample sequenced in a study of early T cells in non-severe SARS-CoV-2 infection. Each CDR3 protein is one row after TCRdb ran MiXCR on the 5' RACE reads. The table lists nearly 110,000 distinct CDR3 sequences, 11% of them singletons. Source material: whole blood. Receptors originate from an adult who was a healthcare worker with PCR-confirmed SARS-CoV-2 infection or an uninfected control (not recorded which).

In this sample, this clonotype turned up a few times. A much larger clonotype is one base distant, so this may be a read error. Here the CDR3 reads CVSSADGNTIYF. As DNA, the CDR3 is TGTGTCAGCAGCGCGGATGGAAACACCATATATTTT. The rearrangement joins TRBV2 to TRBJ1-3, with no clear D. Looked up from germline, CDR1 is SNHLY and CDR2 is FYNNEI. The CDR3 is 12 residues long.

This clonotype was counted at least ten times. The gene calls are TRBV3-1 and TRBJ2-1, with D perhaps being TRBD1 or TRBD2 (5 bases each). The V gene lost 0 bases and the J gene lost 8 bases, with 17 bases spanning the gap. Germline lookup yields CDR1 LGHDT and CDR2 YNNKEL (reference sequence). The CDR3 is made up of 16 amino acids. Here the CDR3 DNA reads TGTGCCAGCAGCCAAGACGGTGGGGCTGGGACGGATGAGCAGTTCTTC. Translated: CASSQDGGAGTDEQFF.

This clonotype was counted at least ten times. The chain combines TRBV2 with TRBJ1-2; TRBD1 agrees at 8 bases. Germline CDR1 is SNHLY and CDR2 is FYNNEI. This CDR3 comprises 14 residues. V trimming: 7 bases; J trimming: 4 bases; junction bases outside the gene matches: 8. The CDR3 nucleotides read TGTGCCAGCAATTTACAGGGGGATGTCTATGGCTACACCTTC. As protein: CASNLQGDVYGYTF. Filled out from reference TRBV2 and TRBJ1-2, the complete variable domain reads EPEVTQTPSHQVTQMGQEVILRCVPISNHLYFYWYRQILGQKVEFLVSFYNNEISEKSEIFDDQFSVERPDGSNFTLKIRSTKLEDSAMYFCASNLQGDVYGYTFGSGTRLTVV.

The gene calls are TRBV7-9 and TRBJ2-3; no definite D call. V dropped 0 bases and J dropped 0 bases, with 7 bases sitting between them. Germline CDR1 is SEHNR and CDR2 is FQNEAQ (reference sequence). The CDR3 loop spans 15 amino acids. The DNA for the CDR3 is TGTGCCAGCAGCTTAGCAGATATTAGCACAGATACGCAGTATTTT. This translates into CASSLADISTDTQYF.

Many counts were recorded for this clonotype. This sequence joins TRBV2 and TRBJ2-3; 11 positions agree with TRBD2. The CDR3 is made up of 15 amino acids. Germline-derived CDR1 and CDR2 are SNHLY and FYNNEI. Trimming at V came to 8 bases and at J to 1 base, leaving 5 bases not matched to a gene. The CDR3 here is CASGGLAGRTDTQYF. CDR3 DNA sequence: TGTGCCAGCGGTGGACTAGCGGGCCGCACAGATACGCAGTATTTT.

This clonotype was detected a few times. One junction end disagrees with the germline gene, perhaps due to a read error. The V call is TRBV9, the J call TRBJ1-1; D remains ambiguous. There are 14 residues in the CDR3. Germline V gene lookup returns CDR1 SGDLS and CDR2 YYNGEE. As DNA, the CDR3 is TGTGCCAGCAGGGCTTTTGGGAAGAACTCTGAAGCTTTCTTT. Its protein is CASRAFGKNSEAFF.